A selection of T cell receptor beta chains follows, all from one sample in a study of T cell changes during pregnancy in multiple sclerosis. Clones were sequenced by immunoSEQ multiplex PCR, and TCRdb holds only the in-frame ones, with some missing. The sample gives 65,000 to 90,000 clones, around 90% of which show up once; around 0.27% is in the top ten. The specimen was CD4+ T cells from peripheral blood mononuclear cells, collected after pregnancy. These receptors were taken from a female donor with multiple sclerosis, enrolled in a pregnancy study. Both conserved end residues are part of each CDR3. A D gene is named only where the DNA matches it firmly. Size values are once, few and many counts, or a class for expanded clones, and some rows have none.

j_gene	v_gene	abundance	d_gene	CDR3aa	CDR3nt
TRBJ1-1	TRBV19	-	-	CASSMGLLNTEAFF	TGTGCCAGTAGTATGGGACTGTTGAACACTGAAGCTTTCTTT
TRBJ2-5	TRBV5-1	-	TRBD2	CASSQGGAKTQYF	TGCGCCAGCAGCCAGGGAGGGGCGAAGACCCAGTACTTC
TRBJ2-7	TRBV21-1	-	-	CASSKGNSGRVYYEQYF	TGTGCCAGCAGCAAAGGTAATAGCGGGAGGGTCTACTACGAGCAGTACTTC
TRBJ1-1	TRBV5-6	once	-	CASSSRGAGGSTEAFF	TGTGCCAGCAGCTCCCGGGGGGCGGGGGGCAGCACTGAAGCTTTCTTT
TRBJ2-5	TRBV2	once	-	CASSPGRGGGETQYF	TGTGCCAGCAGTCCTGGGAGGGGGGGTGGAGAGACCCAGTACTTC
TRBJ1-2	TRBV19	-	-	CASSIRLGLPGDYGYTF	TGTGCCAGTAGTATCAGACTCGGACTCCCAGGGGACTATGGCTACACCTTC
TRBJ2-6	TRBV28	-	-	CASRYSGANVLTF	TGTGCCAGCAGGTACTCTGGGGCCAACGTCCTGACTTTC
TRBJ2-1	TRBV7-3	-	TRBD2	CASSYEEGRESSSEQFF	TGTGCCAGCAGCTATGAAGAAGGGCGGGAGAGTTCGAGTGAGCAGTTCTTC
TRBJ1-1	TRBV19	-	TRBD1	CASTLGQENTEAFF	TGTGCCAGTACCCTCGGACAGGAGAACACTGAAGCTTTCTTT
TRBJ2-1	TRBV5-1	-	TRBD2	CASSLGASGGPLNEQFF	TGCGCCAGCAGCTTGGGGGCTAGCGGGGGGCCGCTCAATGAGCAGTTCTTC
TRBJ1-6	TRBV11-1	-	-	CASSSDTAHLHF	TGTGCCAGCAGCTCCGACACGGCACACCTCCACTTT
TRBJ2-1	TRBV7-2	-	TRBD2	CASSLATSGGLNEQFF	TGTGCCAGCAGCTTAGCGACTAGCGGGGGCCTGAATGAGCAGTTCTTC
TRBJ2-5	TRBV29-1	-	TRBD2	CSGIRRLAGETQYF	TGCAGCGGAATTCGGAGACTAGCAGGAGAGACCCAGTACTTC
TRBJ2-3	TRBV29-1	-	-	CSVVQSGDTQYF	TGCAGCGTTGTACAGTCGGGGGATACGCAGTATTTT
TRBJ1-1	TRBV5-5	-	-	CASSLQFDLNTEAFF	TGTGCCAGCAGCTTACAGTTCGATTTGAACACTGAAGCTTTCTTT
TRBJ2-2	TRBV19	-	-	CASSSGEGRELFF	TGTGCCAGTAGTTCAGGGGAGGGTAGGGAGCTGTTTTTT
TRBJ1-1	TRBV5-1	-	TRBD1	CASSVGQGRGTEAFF	TGCGCCAGCAGCGTTGGACAGGGTAGGGGCACTGAAGCTTTCTTT
TRBJ2-6	TRBV11-1	few	-	CASSLLPRGTGANVLTF	TGTGCCAGCAGTCTATTACCCAGGGGAACTGGGGCCAACGTCCTGACTTTC
TRBJ2-1	TRBV6-5	-	TRBD1	CASRTGAGWEQFF	TGTGCCAGCAGGACAGGGGCTGGATGGGAGCAGTTCTTC
TRBJ1-6	TRBV2	-	-	CASRSNSRHSPLHF	TGTGCCAGCAGGAGCAACAGCAGGCATTCACCCCTCCACTTT
TRBJ2-1	TRBV14	-	TRBD2	CASSQGTGGAKDEQFF	TGTGCCAGCAGCCAAGGTACCGGGGGGGCGAAAGATGAGCAGTTCTTC
TRBJ1-2	TRBV7-9	-	-	CASSLWERYGYTF	TGTGCCAGCAGCTTATGGGAGCGATATGGCTACACCTTC
TRBJ2-7	TRBV6-1	-	-	CASSGSGSFSYEQYF	TGTGCCAGCAGTGGCTCAGGGTCATTCTCCTACGAGCAGTACTTC
TRBJ1-3	TRBV2	-	-	CANRDSGGNTIYF	TGTGCCAACAGGGATTCAGGGGGAAACACCATATATTTT
TRBJ2-7	TRBV9	once	-	CASSVATGYEQYF	TGTGCCAGCAGCGTAGCTACGGGCTACGAGCAGTACTTC
TRBJ2-6	TRBV10-3	-	-	CAISNTGTGANVLTF	TGTGCCATCAGTAACACAGGGACTGGGGCCAACGTCCTGACTTTC
TRBJ1-1	TRBV21-1	-	-	CASSKGFRVQEMNTEAFF	TGTGCCAGCAGCAAAGGCTTTCGGGTACAAGAAATGAACACTGAAGCTTTCTTT
TRBJ1-6	TRBV7-9	-	-	CASSLMDSLNSPLHF	TGTGCCAGCAGCCTCATGGACAGTCTGAATTCACCCCTCCACTTT
TRBJ1-3	TRBV19	-	-	CASSSHGRVSGNTIYF	TGTGCCAGTAGTTCCCACGGCAGGGTCTCTGGAAACACCATATATTTT
TRBJ2-2	TRBV9	-	-	CASSARDTGELFF	TGTGCCAGCAGCGCCCGTGACACCGGGGAGCTGTTTTTT